The rows below give T cell receptor beta chains drawn from one sample of a study of CD8 T cells in ankylosing spondylitis. TCRdb redid the calling of the 5' RACE reads with MiXCR, one entry per CDR3 protein. The profile shows some 130,000 distinct CDR3 sequences, 5.5% to 7.5% of them singletons. Material: blood, either unsorted or a sorted T cell fraction (not recorded which). The source of these receptors is a female donor with ankylosing spondylitis or in good health (not recorded which). The CDR3 runs from the conserved cysteine through the conserved F or W. The D gene is left open where the match is weak. Clone sizes are given selectively: once, few, many, or a class where the clone is expanded.

abundance | j_gene | d_gene | v_gene | CDR3nt | CDR3aa
many | TRBJ1-5 | NA | TRBV28 | TGTGCCAGCAGTTTAATCCCGGACAGAAATCAGCCCCAGCATTTT | CASSLIPDRNQPQHF
many | TRBJ1-6 | NA | TRBV20-1 | TGCAGTGCTACAGAAAACATCAGGACAGCTAATTCACCCCTCCACTTT | CSATENIRTANSPLHF
many | TRBJ1-2 | TRBD1 | TRBV7-9 | TGTGCCAGCAGCCCTCGACAGGGTTCGGACTATGGCTACACCTTC | CASSPRQGSDYGYTF
many | TRBJ1-6 | NA | TRBV7-2 | TGTGCCAGCAGCAGTTACAGGGTTCCACCCCTCCACTTT | CASSSYRVPPLHF
many | TRBJ2-2 | NA | TRBV5-1 | TGCGCCAGCAGCTTCGATCCCTCAGGGGTCACCGGGGAGCTGTTTTTT | CASSFDPSGVTGELFF
many | TRBJ1-6 | NA | TRBV20-1 | TGCAGTGCTAGACCCGAGGGGCCTCATAATTCACCCCTCCACTTT | CSARPEGPHNSPLHF
many | TRBJ2-2 | TRBD1 | TRBV20-1 | TGCAGTGCTAGAACAGGGGTCACCGGGGAGCTGTTTTTT | CSARTGVTGELFF
many | TRBJ2-7 | NA | TRBV27 | TGTGCCAGCAGCTTTTCCCAGAGCTACGAGCAGTACTTC | CASSFSQSYEQYF
many | TRBJ1-1 | NA | TRBV28 | TGTGCCAGCCGCAAAGAGGGGCCAGTGAACACTGAAGCTTTCTTT | CASRKEGPVNTEAFF
many | TRBJ2-2 | TRBD2 | TRBV27 | TGTGCCAGCAGTTTATCGGGCGGGGGAATAACCGGGGAGCTGTTTTTT | CASSLSGGGITGELFF
NA | TRBJ2-7 | TRBD1 | TRBV7-2 | TGTGCCAGCAGCTTACTGGGACAGACCTACGAGCAGTACTTC | CASSLLGQTYEQYF
many | TRBJ2-2 | NA | TRBV4-2 | TGTGCCAGCAGCCAAGTGGCCACCGGGGAGCTGTTTTTT | CASSQVATGELFF
NA | TRBJ1-3 | NA | TRBV6-1 | TGTACCAGCAGTACAATGGCAGGAGCCGGCGGGGGGTCTGGAAACACCATATATTTT | CTSSTMAGAGGGSGNTIYF
many | TRBJ1-1 | TRBD1 | TRBV6-1 | TGTGCCAGCAGTGAAGCCCAGGGGGGTAACACTGAAGCTTTCTTT | CASSEAQGGNTEAFF
NA | TRBJ2-3 | NA | TRBV12-5 | TGTGCTAGTGGTTTGGGTCTAGATTCAGATACGCAGTATTTT | CASGLGLDSDTQYF
many | TRBJ2-3 | TRBD2 | TRBV5-1 | TGCGCCAGCAGCTTGGGACCCTCTAGCGGGGGGGGAGATACGCAGTATTTT | CASSLGPSSGGGDTQYF
many | TRBJ2-5 | NA | TRBV12-3/TRBV12-4 | TGTGCCAGCAGTCCTCGGCGGGCTAGAAGGCCAGAGACCCAGTACTTC | CASSPRRARRPETQYF
many | TRBJ2-1 | NA | TRBV20-1 | TGCAGTGCTAGGGGGCGCGAGCAGTTCTTC | CSARGREQFF
few | TRBJ2-5 | NA | TRBV20-1 | TGCAGTGCTAGAGATCCTTGGGGGACGAGAGAGACCCAGTACTTC | CSARDPWGTRETQYF
many | TRBJ1-2 | NA | TRBV12-3/TRBV12-4 | TGTGCCAGCAGCCCCCCGGCAGGGATCATGGCGGGCTACACCTTC | CASSPPAGIMAGYTF
many | TRBJ1-5 | NA | TRBV2 | TGTGCCAGCAGTGAAACAGTGGCTAATCAGCCCCAGCATTTT | CASSETVANQPQHF
many | TRBJ2-1 | TRBD2 | TRBV12-3/TRBV12-4 | TGTGCCAGCCTGGGAGGGTCAAGGCGGGATGAGCAGTTCTTC | CASLGGSRRDEQFF
many | TRBJ2-1 | TRBD2 | TRBV20-1 | TGCAGTGCTAGAGGCCCCCGGTTTGCGGGGGGCGGTTCTTACAATGAGCAGTTCTTC | CSARGPRFAGGGSYNEQFF
many | TRBJ2-3 | TRBD1 | TRBV20-1 | TGCAGTGCTCTTCCATTACAGGGGGTCACAGATACGCAGTATTTT | CSALPLQGVTDTQYF
many | TRBJ2-3 | NA | TRBV20-1 | TGCAGTGCCAAGACAGGGAGGGGCACAGATACGCAGTATTTT | CSAKTGRGTDTQYF
many | TRBJ2-4 | NA | TRBV12-3/TRBV12-4 | TGTGCCAGCAGGGGCGACGGAGCCAAAAACATTCAGTACTTC | CASRGDGAKNIQYF
many | TRBJ1-2 | TRBD1 | TRBV7-8 | TGTGCCAGCAGCTCGGGACAGGGGAATGGCTACACCTTC | CASSSGQGNGYTF
many | TRBJ2-2 | NA | TRBV29-1 | TGCAGCGTGCTGCGGAACACCGGGGAGCTGTTTTTT | CSVLRNTGELFF
many | TRBJ2-5 | NA | TRBV7-2 | TGTGCCAGCACGGGCAGCAGAGAGACCCAGTACTTC | CASTGSRETQYF
many | TRBJ2-3 | TRBD2 | TRBV11-3 | TGTGCCAGCAGCCCCCCTTGGGGCGGGGGGGTAGATACGCAGTATTTT | CASSPPWGGGVDTQYF
many | TRBJ2-2 | TRBD1 | TRBV6-2/TRBV6-3 | TGTGCCAGCAGCCACGACAGGGGGCGGAGGACCGGGGAGCTGTTTTTT | CASSHDRGRRTGELFF
many | TRBJ2-1 | TRBD2 | TRBV10-3 | TGTGCCATCAGGGCTAGCGGGGGGTCTAATGAGCAGTTCTTC | CAIRASGGSNEQFF
many | TRBJ2-1 | TRBD2 | TRBV12-3/TRBV12-4 | TGTGCCAGCAGTCCATTAGCGGGGTCCTACAATGAGCAGTTCTTC | CASSPLAGSYNEQFF
many | TRBJ2-7 | NA | TRBV4-3 | TGCGCCAGCAGCCAAGTGTTAGGCTCCGGGGACGAGCAGTACTTC | CASSQVLGSGDEQYF
many | TRBJ2-3 | NA | TRBV7-9 | TGTGCCAGCAGCTTAGCGCGCATCTCCGCAGATACGCAGTATTTT | CASSLARISADTQYF
many | TRBJ2-3 | NA | TRBV28 | TGTGCCAGCTCTAGCACAGATACGCAGTATTTT | CASSSTDTQYF
many | TRBJ2-2 | NA | TRBV15 | TGTGCCACCAGCAGAGATCGTGGGGTCGGGGAGCTGTTTTTT | CATSRDRGVGELFF